This TCR beta chain was sequenced for a study of shared clonotypes between healthy human individuals. Study context: A couple of women and three men aged 18 to 49 made up the donors.

Overall study results and limits: Rarefaction indicated that sorted-subset sequencing remained incomplete although depth was large.

This CDR3 has 12 amino acids. V was pared by 4 bases and J by 4 bases, with 8 bases between. Germline V gene sequence: CDR1 KGHSH, CDR2 LQKENI. On this clone itself: The antigen is undetermined.

Deep-level assay runs were performed. The authors' processing: ImmunoSEQ output held junction-only sequences without quality scores, so filtering differed. Produced via immunoSEQ multiplex PCR; TCRdb's table is partial and in-frame only. Clone size and V and J calls were adopted from that table, with D and trimming inferred from the DNA. The table shows 2 million to 3 million clones, with roughly 92% occurring only once. This TCR was sampled from a man aged 18 to 30 in good health. The chain has TRBV18 and TRBJ2-7; no clear D. Sequencing input: naive CD4+ T cells sorted from blood. Subset specified: CD45RA+ positively selected. The CDR3: CASSQVEYEQYF. The CDR3 DNA reads TGTGCCAGCTCACAGGTCGAGTACGAGCAGTACTTC.